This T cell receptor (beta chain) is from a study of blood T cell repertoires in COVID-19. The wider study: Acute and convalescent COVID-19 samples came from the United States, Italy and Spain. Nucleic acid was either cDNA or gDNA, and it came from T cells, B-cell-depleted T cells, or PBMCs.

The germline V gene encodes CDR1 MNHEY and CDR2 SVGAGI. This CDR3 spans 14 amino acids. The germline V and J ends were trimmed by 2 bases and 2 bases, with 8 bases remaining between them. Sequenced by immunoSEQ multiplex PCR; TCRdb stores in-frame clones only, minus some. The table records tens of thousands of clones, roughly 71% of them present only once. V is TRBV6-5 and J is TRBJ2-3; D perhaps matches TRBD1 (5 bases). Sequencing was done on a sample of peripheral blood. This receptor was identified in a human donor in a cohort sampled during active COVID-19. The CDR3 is CASSYAQDTDTQYF. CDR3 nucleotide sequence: TGTGCCAGCAGTTACGCACAGGACACAGATACGCAGTATTTT.